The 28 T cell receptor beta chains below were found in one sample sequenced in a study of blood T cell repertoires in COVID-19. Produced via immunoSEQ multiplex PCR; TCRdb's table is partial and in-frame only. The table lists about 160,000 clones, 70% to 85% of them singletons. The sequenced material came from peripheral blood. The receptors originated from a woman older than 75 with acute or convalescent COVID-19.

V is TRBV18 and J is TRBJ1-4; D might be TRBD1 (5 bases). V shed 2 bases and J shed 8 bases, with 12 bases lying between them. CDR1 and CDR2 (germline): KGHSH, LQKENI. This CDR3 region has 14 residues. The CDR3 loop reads CASSPDSGREKLFF. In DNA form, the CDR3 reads TGTGCCAGCTCACCAGACAGTGGTCGGGAAAAACTGTTTTTT.

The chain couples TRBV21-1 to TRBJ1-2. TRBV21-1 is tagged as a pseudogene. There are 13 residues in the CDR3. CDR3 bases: TGTGCCAGCAGCAAGAAGGGTCGGGAGGGCTACACCTTC. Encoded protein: CASSKKGREGYTF.

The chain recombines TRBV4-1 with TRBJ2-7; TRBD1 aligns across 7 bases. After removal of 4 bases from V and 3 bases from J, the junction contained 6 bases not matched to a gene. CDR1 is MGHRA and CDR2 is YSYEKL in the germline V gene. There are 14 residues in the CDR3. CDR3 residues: CASSPTGTDYEQYF. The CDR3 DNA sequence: TGCGCCAGCAGCCCCACCGGGACAGACTACGAGCAGTACTTC.

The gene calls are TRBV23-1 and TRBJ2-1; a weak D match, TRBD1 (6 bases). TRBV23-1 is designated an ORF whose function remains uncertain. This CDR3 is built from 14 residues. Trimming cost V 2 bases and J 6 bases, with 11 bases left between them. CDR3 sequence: CASSQGQQANEQFF. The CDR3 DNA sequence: TGCGCCAGCAGTCAAGGACAGCAAGCCAATGAGCAGTTCTTC.

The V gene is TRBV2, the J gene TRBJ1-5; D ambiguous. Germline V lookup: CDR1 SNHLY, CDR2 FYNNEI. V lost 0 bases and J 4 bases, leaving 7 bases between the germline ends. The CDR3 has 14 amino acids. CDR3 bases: TGTGCCAGCAGTGAAGCTTCTTCGAATCAGCCCCAGCATTTT. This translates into CASSEASSNQPQHF.

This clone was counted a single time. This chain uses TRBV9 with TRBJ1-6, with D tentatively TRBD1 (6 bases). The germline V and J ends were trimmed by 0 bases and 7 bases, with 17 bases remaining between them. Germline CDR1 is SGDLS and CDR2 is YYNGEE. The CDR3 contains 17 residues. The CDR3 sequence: CASSVDSGGAQNSPLHF. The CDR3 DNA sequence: TGTGCCAGCAGCGTAGATTCGGGGGGGGCGCAGAATTCACCCCTCCACTTT. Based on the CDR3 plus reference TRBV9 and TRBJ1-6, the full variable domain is DSGVTQTPKHLITATGQRVTLRCSPRSGDLSVYWYQQSLDQGLQFLIQYYNGEERAKGNILERFSAQQFPDLHSELNLSSLELGDSALYFCASSVDSGGAQNSPLHFGNGTRLTVT.

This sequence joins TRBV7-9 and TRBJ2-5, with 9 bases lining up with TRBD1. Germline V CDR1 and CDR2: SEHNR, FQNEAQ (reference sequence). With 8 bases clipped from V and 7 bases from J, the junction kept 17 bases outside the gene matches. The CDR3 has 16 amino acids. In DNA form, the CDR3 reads TGTGCCAGCTCCCCAGGCGGGGACAGGGCCGCGGGGACCCAGTACTTC. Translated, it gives CASSPGGDRAAGTQYF.

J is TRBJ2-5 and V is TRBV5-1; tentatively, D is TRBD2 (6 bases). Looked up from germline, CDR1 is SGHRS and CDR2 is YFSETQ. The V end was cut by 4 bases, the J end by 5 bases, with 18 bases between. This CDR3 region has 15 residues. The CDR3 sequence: CASSPGLTVSETQYF. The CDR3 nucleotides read TGCGCCAGCAGCCCGGGACTGACAGTCAGTGAGACCCAGTACTTC.

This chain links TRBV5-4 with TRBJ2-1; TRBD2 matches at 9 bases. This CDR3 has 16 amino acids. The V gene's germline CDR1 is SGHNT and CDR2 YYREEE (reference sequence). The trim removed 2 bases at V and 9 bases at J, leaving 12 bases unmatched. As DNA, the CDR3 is TGTGCCAGCAGCTTTGGTTCTAGCGGGATGGTAGGTGAGCAGTTCTTC. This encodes CASSFGSSGMVGEQFF.

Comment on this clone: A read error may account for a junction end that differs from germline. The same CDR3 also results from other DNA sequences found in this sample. The CDR3 DNA reads TGTGCCACCGCTACGGCCCAAACTAGCGGGATGGTCGATGAGCAATTCTTC. As protein: CATATAQTSGMVDEQFF. The chain links TRBV11-2 to TRBJ2-1; 10 nucleotides align to TRBD2. CDR1 and CDR2 from the germline V gene are SGHAT and FQNNGV. The CDR3 is 17 residues long.

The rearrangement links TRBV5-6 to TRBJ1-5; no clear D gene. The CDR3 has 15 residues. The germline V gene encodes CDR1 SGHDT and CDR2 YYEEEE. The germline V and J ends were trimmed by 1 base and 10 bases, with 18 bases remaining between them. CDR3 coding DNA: TGTGCCAGCAGCTTGATAATCGGAGGGTCCAGACCCCAGCATTTT. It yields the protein CASSLIIGGSRPQHF.

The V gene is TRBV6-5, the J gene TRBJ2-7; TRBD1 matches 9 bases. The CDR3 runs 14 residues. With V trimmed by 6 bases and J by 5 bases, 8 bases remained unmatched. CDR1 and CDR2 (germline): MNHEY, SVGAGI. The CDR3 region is CASSRGTGSNEQYF. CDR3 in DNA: TGTGCCAGCAGCCGGGGGACAGGGTCCAACGAGCAGTACTTC.

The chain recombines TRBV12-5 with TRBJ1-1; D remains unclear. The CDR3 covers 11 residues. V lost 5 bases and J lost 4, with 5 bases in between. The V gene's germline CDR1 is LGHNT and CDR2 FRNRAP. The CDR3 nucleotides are TGTGCTAGTGGTACCGGCACTGAAGCTTTCTTT. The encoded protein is CASGTGTEAFF.

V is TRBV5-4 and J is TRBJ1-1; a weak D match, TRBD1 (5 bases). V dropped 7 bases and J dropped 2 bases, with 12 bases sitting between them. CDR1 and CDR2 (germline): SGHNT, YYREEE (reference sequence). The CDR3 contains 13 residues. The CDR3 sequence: CASASDRNTEAFF. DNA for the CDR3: TGTGCCAGCGCTTCCGACAGAAACACTGAAGCTTTCTTT.

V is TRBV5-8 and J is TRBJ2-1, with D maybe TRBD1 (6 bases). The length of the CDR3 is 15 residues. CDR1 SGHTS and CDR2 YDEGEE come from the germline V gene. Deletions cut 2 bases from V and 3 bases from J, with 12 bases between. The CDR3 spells CASSFRGQNYNEQFF. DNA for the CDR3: TGTGCCAGCAGCTTCAGGGGTCAGAACTACAATGAGCAGTTCTTC.

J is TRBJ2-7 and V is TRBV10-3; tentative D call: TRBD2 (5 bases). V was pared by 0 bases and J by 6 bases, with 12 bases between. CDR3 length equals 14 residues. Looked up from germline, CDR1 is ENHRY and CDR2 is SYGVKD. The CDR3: CAISESGRGGEQYF. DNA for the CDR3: TGTGCCATCAGTGAGTCGGGTAGAGGAGGCGAGCAGTACTTC.

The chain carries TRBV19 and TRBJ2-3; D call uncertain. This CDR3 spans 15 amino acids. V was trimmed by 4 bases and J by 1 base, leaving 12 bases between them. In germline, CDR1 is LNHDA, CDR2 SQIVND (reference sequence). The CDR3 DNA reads TGTGCCAGTAGTAGCCGGAGATCGGGCACAGATACGCAGTATTTT. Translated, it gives CASSSRRSGTDTQYF.

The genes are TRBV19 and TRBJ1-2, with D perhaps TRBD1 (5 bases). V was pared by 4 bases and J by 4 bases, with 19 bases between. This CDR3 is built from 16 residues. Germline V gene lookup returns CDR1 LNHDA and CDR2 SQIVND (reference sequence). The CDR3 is CASSTRGPGGPYGYTF. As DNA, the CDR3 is TGTGCCAGTAGTACCCGGGGTCCGGGGGGTCCCTATGGCTACACCTTC.

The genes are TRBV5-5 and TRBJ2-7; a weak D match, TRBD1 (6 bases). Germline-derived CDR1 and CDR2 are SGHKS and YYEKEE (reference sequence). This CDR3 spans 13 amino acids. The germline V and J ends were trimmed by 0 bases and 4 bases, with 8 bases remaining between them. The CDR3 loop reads CASSLDQGYEQYF. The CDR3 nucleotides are TGTGCCAGCAGCTTGGATCAGGGGTACGAGCAGTACTTC.

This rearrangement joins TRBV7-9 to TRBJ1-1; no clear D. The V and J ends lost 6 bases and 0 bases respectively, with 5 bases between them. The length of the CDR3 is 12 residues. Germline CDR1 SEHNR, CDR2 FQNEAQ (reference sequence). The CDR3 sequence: CASRIMNTEAFF. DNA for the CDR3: TGTGCCAGCAGAATAATGAACACTGAAGCTTTCTTT. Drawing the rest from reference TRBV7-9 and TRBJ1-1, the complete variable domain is DTGVSQNPRHKITKRGQNVTFRCDPISEHNRLYWYRQTLGQGPEFLTYFQNEAQLEKSRLLSDRFSAERPKGSFSTLEIQRTEQGDSAMYLCASRIMNTEAFFGQGTRLTVV.

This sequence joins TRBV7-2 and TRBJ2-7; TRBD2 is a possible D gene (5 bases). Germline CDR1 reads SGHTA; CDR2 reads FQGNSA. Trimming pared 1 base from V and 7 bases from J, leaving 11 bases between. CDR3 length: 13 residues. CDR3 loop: CASSLEPGMEQYF. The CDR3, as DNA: TGTGCCAGCAGCTTAGAACCGGGAATGGAGCAGTACTTC.

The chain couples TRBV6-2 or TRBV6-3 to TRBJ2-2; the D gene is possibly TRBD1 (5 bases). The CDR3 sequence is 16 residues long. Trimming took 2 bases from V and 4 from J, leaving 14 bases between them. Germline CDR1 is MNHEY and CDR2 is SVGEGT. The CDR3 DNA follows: TGTGCCAGCAGTTACGGCCTCCAGGGCCTCACCGGGGAGCTGTTTTTT. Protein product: CASSYGLQGLTGELFF.

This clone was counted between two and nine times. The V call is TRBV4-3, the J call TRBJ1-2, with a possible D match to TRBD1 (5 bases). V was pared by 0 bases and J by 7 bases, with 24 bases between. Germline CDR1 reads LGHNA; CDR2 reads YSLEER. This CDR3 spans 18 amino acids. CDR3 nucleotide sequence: TGCGCCAGCAGCCAAGATTGGGGGGGGGAGTCCAGTATTTTTGGCTACACCTTC. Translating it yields CASSQDWGGESSIFGYTF.

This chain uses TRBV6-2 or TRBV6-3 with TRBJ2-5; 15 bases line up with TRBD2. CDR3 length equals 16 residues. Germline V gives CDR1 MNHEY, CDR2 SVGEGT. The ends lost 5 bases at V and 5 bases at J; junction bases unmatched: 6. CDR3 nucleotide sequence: TGTGCCAGCAGTAGAGTCGGACTAGCGGGAGGGGAGACCCAGTACTTC. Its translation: CASSRVGLAGGETQYF.

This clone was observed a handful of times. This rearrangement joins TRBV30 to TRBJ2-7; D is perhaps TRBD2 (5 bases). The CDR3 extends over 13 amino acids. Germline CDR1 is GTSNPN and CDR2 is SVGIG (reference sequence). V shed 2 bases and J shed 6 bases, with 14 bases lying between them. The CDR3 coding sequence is TGTGCCTGGAGTAGAGGGAGCCTAGGCGAGCAGTACTTC. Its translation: CAWSRGSLGEQYF.

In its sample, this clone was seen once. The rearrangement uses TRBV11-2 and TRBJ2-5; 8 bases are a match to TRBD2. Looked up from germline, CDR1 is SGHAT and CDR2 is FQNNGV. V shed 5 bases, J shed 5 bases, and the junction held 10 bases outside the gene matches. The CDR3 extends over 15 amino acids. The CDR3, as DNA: TGTGCCAGCAGCGCCTCGGGGGGGGACGTTGAGACCCAGTACTTC. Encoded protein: CASSASGGDVETQYF.

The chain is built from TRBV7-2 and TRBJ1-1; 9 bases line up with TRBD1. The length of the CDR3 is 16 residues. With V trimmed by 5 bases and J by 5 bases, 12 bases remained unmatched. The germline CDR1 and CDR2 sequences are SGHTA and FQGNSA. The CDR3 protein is CASSLGQDRGVTEAFF. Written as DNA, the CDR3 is TGTGCCAGCAGCCTAGGCCAGGACAGGGGAGTGACTGAAGCTTTCTTT.

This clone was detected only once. Here the CDR3 reads CASSFREVTQYF. The CDR3 DNA is TGTGCCAGCAGCTTCAGGGAGGTTACGCAGTATTTT. The chain has TRBV7-2 and TRBJ2-3; TRBD2 is a possible D gene (6 bases). Trimming removed 3 bases at V and 8 bases at J, with 9 bases between. Germline CDR1 reads SGHTA; CDR2 reads FQGNSA. The CDR3 sequence is 12 residues long.